This T cell receptor (beta chain) is drawn from a study of cytomegalovirus exposure and HLA in healthy donors. On the study more broadly: The approximately 120 validation repertoires, a later analysis reported, used the same platform as the 600 to 850 repertoires from the first cohort.

Produced via immunoSEQ multiplex PCR; TCRdb's table is partial and in-frame only. The sample holds a few hundred thousand clones; just over 85% are singletons and the top ten take about 3%. General observations from the study: Testing in vitro showed a few CMV-associated chains specific for CMV antigens. The TCR clusters that emerged in the first cohort tended, a later analysis found, to co-occur in the approximately 130 validation repertoires. The authors enumerated 150 to 200 TCR beta chains as linked to cytomegalovirus.

Comments on this clone: Its target is not known.

The ends were cut back, 10 bases at V and 2 bases at J, with 14 bases in the middle. Germline loops: CDR1 MDHEN, CDR2 SYDVKM. The CDR3 is 14 amino acids. Sequenced: PBMCs. The receptor's source is a woman aged 18-30 years in good health and CMV-seronegative. The chain couples TRBV28 to TRBJ2-2; D possibly corresponds to TRBD1 (6 bases). The CDR3 DNA follows: TGTGCCACCCTTCAGGGACAAAACACCGGGGAGCTGTTTTTT. Protein product: CATLQGQNTGELFF.